A selection of T cell receptor beta chains follows, all from one sample in a study of graft-versus-host responses after intestinal transplantation. Produced via immunoSEQ multiplex PCR; TCRdb's table is partial and in-frame only. The table shows just over 20,000 clones, with approximately 92% occurring only once. The sequenced sample was PBMCs, obtained approximately 250 days after intestinal transplant. The origin of the receptors is a human patient who received an intestinal transplant, so some T cells may come from the graft donor. Both conserved end residues are part of each CDR3. The D gene is left open where the match is weak. Clone size appears in some rows only: once, few, many, or a class for an expanded clone.

V gene: TRBV18; J gene: TRBJ1-2; D gene: TRBD1; clone size: -; CDR3 protein: CASSPPEPQGDNYGYTF; CDR3 DNA: TGTGCCAGCTCACCACCGGAGCCACAGGGGGATAACTATGGCTACACCTTC
V gene: TRBV6-5; J gene: TRBJ2-7; D gene: -; clone size: -; CDR3 protein: CASSYIEGSTYEQYF; CDR3 DNA: TGTGCCAGCAGTTATATAGAGGGGTCAACCTACGAGCAGTACTTC
V gene: TRBV4-1; J gene: TRBJ2-6; D gene: -; clone size: -; CDR3 protein: CASSQLPGQVSGANVLTF; CDR3 DNA: TGCGCCAGCAGCCAACTTCCGGGACAAGTCTCTGGGGCCAACGTCCTGACTTTC
V gene: TRBV4-1; J gene: TRBJ2-3; D gene: TRBD1; clone size: -; CDR3 protein: CASSHLARLGRGKDTQYF; CDR3 DNA: TGCGCCAGCAGCCACTTAGCTCGCTTGGGCAGGGGGAAAGATACGCAGTATTTT
V gene: TRBV27; J gene: TRBJ1-2; D gene: -; clone size: -; CDR3 protein: CASSSMRAGIGYTF; CDR3 DNA: TGTGCCAGCAGTTCAATGCGGGCAGGGATTGGCTACACCTTC
V gene: TRBV7-2; J gene: TRBJ2-7; D gene: TRBD1; clone size: -; CDR3 protein: CASSLRTGGYEQYF; CDR3 DNA: TGTGCCAGCAGCTTAAGGACAGGGGGCTACGAGCAGTACTTC
V gene: TRBV2; J gene: TRBJ1-5; D gene: TRBD1; clone size: -; CDR3 protein: CASSTGQGMVQPQHF; CDR3 DNA: TGTGCCAGCAGTACCGGACAGGGGATGGTTCAGCCCCAGCATTTT
V gene: TRBV7-2; J gene: TRBJ1-2; D gene: -; clone size: once; CDR3 protein: CASSFDNYGYTF; CDR3 DNA: TGTGCCAGCAGCTTCGATAACTATGGCTACACCTTC
V gene: TRBV2; J gene: TRBJ2-7; D gene: TRBD2; clone size: -; CDR3 protein: CASSALAGVNYEQYF; CDR3 DNA: TGTGCCAGCAGTGCCTTGGCGGGAGTGAACTACGAGCAGTACTTC
V gene: TRBV5-6; J gene: TRBJ1-2; D gene: -; clone size: -; CDR3 protein: CASSPRDTLYGYTF; CDR3 DNA: TGTGCCAGCAGCCCCCGGGACACCCTCTATGGCTACACCTTC
V gene: TRBV5-1; J gene: TRBJ2-3; D gene: TRBD2; clone size: once; CDR3 protein: CASSLDAGGPRGDDTQYF; CDR3 DNA: TGCGCCAGCAGCTTGGATGCGGGAGGGCCGAGAGGGGACGATACGCAGTATTTT
V gene: TRBV7-8; J gene: TRBJ2-7; D gene: TRBD2; clone size: -; CDR3 protein: CASSLDGGVVGEQYF; CDR3 DNA: TGTGCCAGCAGCTTAGATGGGGGGGTGGTAGGTGAGCAGTACTTC
V gene: TRBV19; J gene: TRBJ2-7; D gene: -; clone size: -; CDR3 protein: CASSMGPPNYEQYF; CDR3 DNA: TGTGCCAGTAGTATGGGCCCCCCGAACTACGAGCAGTACTTC
V gene: TRBV29-1; J gene: TRBJ2-7; D gene: TRBD2; clone size: -; CDR3 protein: CSVEVRASGRPYEQYF; CDR3 DNA: TGCAGCGTTGAAGTTCGGGCTAGCGGGAGACCCTACGAGCAGTACTTC
V gene: TRBV5-1; J gene: TRBJ2-2; D gene: -; clone size: -; CDR3 protein: CAGRQLNTGELFF; CDR3 DNA: TGCGCCGGGCGGCAGCTGAACACCGGGGAGCTGTTTTTT
V gene: TRBV5-1; J gene: TRBJ2-4; D gene: -; clone size: -; CDR3 protein: CASRENPRDGIQYF; CDR3 DNA: TGCGCCAGCAGGGAGAATCCACGGGATGGCATTCAGTACTTC
V gene: TRBV2; J gene: TRBJ1-5; D gene: -; clone size: -; CDR3 protein: CASGLDTRSNQPQHF; CDR3 DNA: TGTGCCAGCGGCCTTGACACCCGTAGCAATCAGCCCCAGCATTTT
V gene: TRBV6-5; J gene: TRBJ2-2; D gene: -; clone size: -; CDR3 protein: CASSYSTGELFF; CDR3 DNA: TGTGCCAGCAGTTACTCCACCGGGGAGCTGTTTTTT
V gene: TRBV5-1; J gene: TRBJ2-5; D gene: TRBD2; clone size: -; CDR3 protein: CASSLSGRAAETQYF; CDR3 DNA: TGCGCCAGCAGCTTAAGCGGGAGGGCCGCGGAGACCCAGTACTTC
V gene: TRBV18; J gene: TRBJ1-2; D gene: -; clone size: -; CDR3 protein: CASSFRVGYGYTF; CDR3 DNA: TGTGCCAGCTCGTTCAGAGTAGGCTATGGCTACACCTTC
V gene: TRBV9; J gene: TRBJ2-7; D gene: TRBD2; clone size: once; CDR3 protein: CASSVEVGGVYEQYF; CDR3 DNA: TGTGCCAGCAGCGTAGAAGTTGGGGGGGTCTACGAGCAGTACTTC
V gene: TRBV5-1; J gene: TRBJ2-3; D gene: TRBD1; clone size: -; CDR3 protein: CASGQGGLPSTDTQYF; CDR3 DNA: TGCGCCAGCGGACAGGGCGGGCTCCCTTCCACAGATACGCAGTATTTT
V gene: TRBV19; J gene: TRBJ2-3; D gene: TRBD2; clone size: -; CDR3 protein: CASSNTHSGIRTDTQYF; CDR3 DNA: TGTGCCAGTAGTAACACCCATAGCGGGATCCGCACAGATACGCAGTATTTT
V gene: TRBV4-2; J gene: TRBJ2-1; D gene: -; clone size: once; CDR3 protein: CASSQEVSGNNEQFF; CDR3 DNA: TGTGCCAGCAGCCAAGAAGTCTCCGGAAACAATGAGCAGTTCTTC
V gene: TRBV18; J gene: TRBJ2-7; D gene: -; clone size: -; CDR3 protein: CASSLYSTEWYF; CDR3 DNA: TGTGCCAGCTCACTCTACTCAACGGAGTGGTACTTC
V gene: TRBV25-1; J gene: TRBJ2-5; D gene: -; clone size: -; CDR3 protein: CAAMGAAGETQYF; CDR3 DNA: TGTGCTGCCATGGGTGCTGCCGGAGAGACCCAGTACTTC
V gene: TRBV2; J gene: TRBJ2-1; D gene: TRBD2; clone size: -; CDR3 protein: CASRWTSEYNEQFF; CDR3 DNA: TGTGCCAGCAGATGGACTAGCGAATACAATGAGCAGTTCTTC
V gene: TRBV18; J gene: TRBJ1-1; D gene: -; clone size: -; CDR3 protein: CASSPTGTEAFF; CDR3 DNA: TGTGCCAGCTCACCCACAGGAACCGAAGCTTTCTTT
V gene: TRBV5-1; J gene: TRBJ2-2; D gene: TRBD2; clone size: -; CDR3 protein: CASSVSGRFTGELFF; CDR3 DNA: TGCGCCAGCAGCGTTAGCGGGAGGTTCACCGGGGAGCTGTTTTTT
V gene: TRBV21-1; J gene: TRBJ2-2; D gene: -; clone size: -; CDR3 protein: CASSEREGPDTGELFF; CDR3 DNA: TGTGCCAGCAGCGAGCGGGAGGGCCCCGACACCGGGGAGCTGTTTTTT
V gene: TRBV7-6; J gene: TRBJ2-5; D gene: -; clone size: -; CDR3 protein: CASSKAAGVETQYF; CDR3 DNA: TGTGCCAGCAGCAAGGCCGCCGGCGTGGAGACCCAGTACTTC
V gene: TRBV13; J gene: TRBJ1-2; D gene: -; clone size: -; CDR3 protein: CASSPQGYYGYTF; CDR3 DNA: TGTGCCAGCAGCCCCCAGGGCTACTATGGCTACACCTTC
V gene: TRBV11-2; J gene: TRBJ1-1; D gene: -; clone size: -; CDR3 protein: CASSLVQGYEAFF; CDR3 DNA: TGTGCCAGCAGCTTAGTTCAGGGGTACGAAGCTTTCTTT
V gene: TRBV7-9; J gene: TRBJ2-3; D gene: -; clone size: -; CDR3 protein: CASSLALTDTQYF; CDR3 DNA: TGTGCCAGCAGCTTAGCGCTAACAGATACGCAGTATTTT
V gene: TRBV25-1; J gene: TRBJ2-1; D gene: -; clone size: -; CDR3 protein: CASSEGALDNEQFF; CDR3 DNA: TGTGCCAGCAGTGAGGGGGCCCTAGACAATGAGCAGTTCTTC